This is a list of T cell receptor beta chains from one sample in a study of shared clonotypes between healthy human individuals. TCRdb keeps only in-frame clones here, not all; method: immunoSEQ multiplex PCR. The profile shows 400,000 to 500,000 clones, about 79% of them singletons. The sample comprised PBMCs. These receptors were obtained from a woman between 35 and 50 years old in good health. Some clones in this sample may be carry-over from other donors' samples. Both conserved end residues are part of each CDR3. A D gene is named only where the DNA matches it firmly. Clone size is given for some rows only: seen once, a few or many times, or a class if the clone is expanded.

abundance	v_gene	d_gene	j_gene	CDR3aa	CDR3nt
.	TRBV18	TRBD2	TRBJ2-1	CASSPRTTSGYNEQFF	TGTGCCAGCTCACCGCGGACGACTAGCGGGTACAATGAGCAGTTCTTC
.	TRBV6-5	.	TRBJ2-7	CASSTGPAYEQYF	TGTGCCAGCAGTACGGGACCGGCCTACGAGCAGTACTTC
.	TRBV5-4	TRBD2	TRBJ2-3	CASSLAGGTDTQYF	TGTGCCAGCAGCCTCGCGGGAGGCACAGATACGCAGTATTTT
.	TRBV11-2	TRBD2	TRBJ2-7	CASRKKTGLAGDEQYF	TGTGCCAGCAGAAAAAAAACGGGACTAGCGGGAGACGAGCAGTACTTC
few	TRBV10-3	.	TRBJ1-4	CAISELLYEKLFF	TGTGCCATCAGTGAGTTACTTTATGAAAAACTGTTTTTT
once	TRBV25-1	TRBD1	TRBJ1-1	CASRQTGTGASNTEAFF	TGTGCCAGCAGACAAACCGGGACAGGGGCTTCGAACACTGAAGCTTTCTTT
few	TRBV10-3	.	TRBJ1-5	CAISESKDQPQHF	TGTGCCATCAGTGAGTCGAAGGATCAGCCCCAGCATTTT
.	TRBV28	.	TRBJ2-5	CASSFPDQETQYF	TGTGCCAGCAGTTTCCCCGACCAAGAGACCCAGTACTTC
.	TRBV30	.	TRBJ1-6	CAWSQGGNSPLHF	TGTGCCTGGAGTCAGGGAGGGAATTCACCCCTCCACTTT
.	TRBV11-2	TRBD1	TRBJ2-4	CASSHPGRDSPNIQYF	TGTGCCAGCAGCCACCCCGGCCGGGACAGTCCCAACATTCAGTACTTC
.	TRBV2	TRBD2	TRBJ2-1	CASTRLAGGGEQFF	TGTGCCAGCACCCGACTAGCGGGAGGGGGTGAGCAGTTCTTC
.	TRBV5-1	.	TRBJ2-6	CASSLGWDSGANVLTF	TGCGCCAGCAGCTTAGGTTGGGATTCCGGGGCCAACGTCCTGACTTTC
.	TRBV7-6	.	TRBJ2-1	CASSLVYNEQFF	TGTGCCAGCAGCTTAGTTTACAATGAGCAGTTCTTC
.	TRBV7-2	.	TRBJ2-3	CASRMGGGSGGDTQYF	TGTGCCAGCAGGATGGGGGGCGGGAGCGGCGGAGATACGCAGTATTTT
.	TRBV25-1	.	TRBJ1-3	CASGRGNTIYF	TGTGCCAGCGGTCGGGGGAACACCATATATTTT
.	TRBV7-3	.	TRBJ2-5	CASSLAGMQETQYF	TGTGCCAGCAGCTTAGCCGGGATGCAAGAGACCCAGTACTTC
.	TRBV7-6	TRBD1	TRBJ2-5	CASSMTGAPQETQYF	TGTGCCAGCAGCATGACAGGGGCACCGCAAGAGACCCAGTACTTC
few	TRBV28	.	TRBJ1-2	CASKLGDNSPRYGYTF	TGTGCCAGCAAACTAGGGGACAACTCGCCTCGTTATGGCTACACCTTC
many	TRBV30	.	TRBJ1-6	CACDRGSNSPLHF	TGTGCCTGCGATCGGGGGAGTAATTCACCCCTCCACTTT
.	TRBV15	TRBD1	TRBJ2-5	CATSRDRTGETQYF	TGTGCCACCAGCAGAGATAGGACAGGGGAGACCCAGTACTTC
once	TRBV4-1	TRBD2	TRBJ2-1	CASSPGLAGNEQFF	TGTGCCAGCAGCCCGGGACTAGCGGGAAATGAGCAGTTCTTC
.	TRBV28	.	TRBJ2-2	CASSFVGGTGELFF	TGTGCCAGCAGTTTCGTAGGGGGCACCGGGGAGCTGTTTTTT
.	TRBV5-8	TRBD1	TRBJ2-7	CASSRTGYNEQYF	TGTGCCAGCAGCCGGACAGGGTACAACGAGCAGTACTTC
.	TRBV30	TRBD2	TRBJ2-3	CAWISGEGPSVTQYF	TGTGCCTGGATATCCGGGGAGGGGCCCAGCGTTACGCAGTATTTT
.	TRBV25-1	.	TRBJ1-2	CASSASGPPNYGYTF	TGTGCCAGCAGTGCCTCAGGGCCGCCTAACTATGGCTACACCTTC
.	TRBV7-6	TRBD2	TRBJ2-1	CASSPLAGEYNEQFF	TGTGCCAGCAGTCCCCTAGCGGGAGAATACAATGAGCAGTTCTTC